This entry concerns a single T cell receptor (beta chain). TCRdb itself ran the 5' RACE reads through MiXCR, one entry per CDR3 protein. The sample shows about 64,000 distinct CDR3 sequences, 15% to 20% of them seen only once. The data were obtained in a study of HIV-infected patients and healthy controls. V dropped 1 base and J dropped 6 bases, with 13 bases sitting between them. The germline gives CDR1 SGHDT, CDR2 YYEEEE. The CDR3 is 14 amino acids. The chain has TRBV5-6 and TRBJ1-1; D uncertain. This TCR derives from a human donor in good health. Source material: CD4+ T cells from blood. The DNA for the CDR3 is TGTGCCAGCAGCTTGCAACCCCACGACCCTGAAGCTTTCTTT. Its translation: CASSLQPHDPEAFF. Filled out from reference TRBV5-6 and TRBJ1-1, the complete variable domain reads DAGVTQSPTHLIKTRGQQVTLRCSPKSGHDTVSWYQQALGQGPQFIFQYYEEEERQRGNFPDRFSGHQFPNYSSELNVNALLLGDSALYLCASSLQPHDPEAFFGQGTRLTVV.